The 20 T cell receptor beta chains presented below share a single source sample, sequenced in a study of post-analysis software for immune sequencing data. General observations from the study: Among roughly 5 TRBV segments more frequent in patients than controls were TRBV5-6, TRBV5-1 and TRBV20-1.

Antigen specificity for these receptors is unknown. Included in the TCR beta cDNA libraries were unique molecular identifiers. One entry per CDR3 protein, called by TCRdb with MiXCR from the PCR reads. The sample contains around 700,000 distinct CDR3 sequences, 59% of which appear only once. What was sequenced was blood. Receptors originate from a girl under 10 years old with multiple sclerosis.

V is TRBV21-1 and J is TRBJ2-5; TRBD1 is the table's D call, not checked against the DNA. TRBV21-1 is termed a pseudogene. The CDR3 consists of 14 residues. The CDR3 protein is CASSHDRAQETQYF. CDR3 sequence (DNA): TGTGCCAGCAGCCACGACAGGGCCCAAGAGACCCAGTACTTC.

This clonotype has only a few counts. CDR3 sequence: CATSLERDPTYEQYF. The DNA for the CDR3 is TGTGCCACCAGCTTAGAGCGGGACCCGACCTACGAGCAGTACTTC. This chain uses TRBV15 with TRBJ2-7; 7 bases match TRBD2. This CDR3 has 15 amino acids. The V and J ends lost 5 bases and 2 bases, in that order; junction bases with no gene match: 9. Looked up from germline, CDR1 is LNHNV and CDR2 is YYDKDF (reference sequence).

This chain connects TRBV7-9 to TRBJ1-4; weak D call: TRBD1 (5 bases). Germline V gene data show CDR1 as SEHNR and CDR2 as FQNEAQ (reference sequence). Trimming pared 0 bases from V and 1 base from J, leaving 12 bases between. This CDR3 region has 17 residues. Here the CDR3 DNA reads TGTGCCAGCAGCTTAGCGCTCCAGGGTGGAACTAATGAAAAACTGTTTTTT. Translating gives CASSLALQGGTNEKLFF.

The chain is built from TRBV12-3 or TRBV12-4 and TRBJ2-2; D remains ambiguous. The CDR3 length is 11 residues. The V end lost 7 bases, the J end lost 3 bases, and 3 bases lay between the germline ends. As DNA, the CDR3 is TGTGCCAGCATCTACACCGGGGAGCTGTTTTTT. Translation: CASIYTGELFF.

The chain links TRBV13 to TRBJ2-1, with D possibly called TRBD1 or TRBD2 (5 bases each). Germline V gene lookup returns CDR1 PRHDT and CDR2 FYEKMQ (reference sequence). The CDR3 extends over 14 amino acids. V shed 1 base and J shed 10 bases, with 14 bases lying between them. CDR3 sequence reads: CASSLEVSGTEQFF. The CDR3 region has the DNA TGTGCCAGCAGCTTAGAGGTCTCAGGGACGGAGCAGTTCTTC.

This chain uses TRBV12-3 or TRBV12-4 with TRBJ1-1; D gene uncertain. V shed 3 bases and J shed 4 bases, with 6 bases lying between them. The CDR3 length is 12 residues. This CDR3 reads CASSFLRTEAFF. For the CDR3, the DNA is TGTGCCAGCAGTTTCCTGCGCACTGAAGCTTTCTTT.

The J gene is TRBJ2-5, the V gene TRBV27; perhaps TRBD2 as D (5 bases). The CDR3 has 14 amino acids. The V gene lost 2 bases and the J gene lost 4 bases, with 11 bases spanning the gap. Germline V gene sequence: CDR1 MNHEY, CDR2 SMNVEV (reference sequence). The CDR3 coding sequence is TGTGCCAGCAGTTTAACCGTGGGGAGAGAGACCCAGTACTTC. Translated, it gives CASSLTVGRETQYF.

The V call is TRBV24-1, the J call TRBJ2-1, with 9 bases lining up with TRBD2. Germline CDR1 reads KGHDR; CDR2 reads SFDVKD. V lost 12 bases, J lost 3 bases, and 11 bases stayed unmatched. CDR3 length: 15 residues. CDR3: CASLSTSGNYNEQFF. CDR3 nucleotide sequence: TGTGCCTCCCTCTCGACTAGCGGAAACTACAATGAGCAGTTCTTC.

The CDR3 region is CASSELLGEKLFF. The DNA for the CDR3 is TGTGCCAGCAGTGAATTGTTGGGTGAAAAACTGTTTTTT. This sequence joins TRBV25-1 and TRBJ1-4; D is unclear. The germline gives CDR1 MGHDK, CDR2 SYGVNS. This CDR3 has 13 amino acids. Trimming removed 1 base from V and 7 bases from J, with 7 bases in between. Complete variable domain (other parts from reference TRBV25-1 and TRBJ1-4): EADIYQTPRYLVIGTGKKITLECSQTMGHDKMYWYQQDPGMELHLIHYSYGVNSTEKGDLSSESTVSRIRTEHFPLTLESARPSHTSQYLCASSELLGEKLFFGSGTQLSVL.

CDR3 protein: CASSLGGGLSTEAFF. The CDR3, as DNA: TGTGCCAGCAGCCTGGGCGGAGGGTTGTCTACTGAAGCTTTCTTT. The V call is TRBV5-6, the J call TRBJ1-1, with D hard to call. The CDR3 is 15 residues long. V dropped 4 bases and J dropped 5 bases, with 18 bases sitting between them. Germline lookup yields CDR1 SGHDT and CDR2 YYEEEE. The full variable domain, rest sourced from reference TRBV5-6 and TRBJ1-1, is DAGVTQSPTHLIKTRGQQVTLRCSPKSGHDTVSWYQQALGQGPQFIFQYYEEEERQRGNFPDRFSGHQFPNYSSELNVNALLLGDSALYLCASSLGGGLSTEAFFGQGTRLTVV.

The chain combines TRBV27 with TRBJ2-7; D unclear. The V end lost 1 base, the J end lost 10 bases, and 29 bases lay between the germline ends. The germline V gene encodes CDR1 MNHEY and CDR2 SMNVEV (reference sequence). The CDR3 has 18 amino acids. CDR3 region: CASSLYGTLGRLQEAQYF. The CDR3 DNA follows: TGTGCCAGCAGTTTATATGGCACCCTGGGCCGCCTACAAGAGGCCCAGTACTTC.

The chain joins TRBV20-1 to TRBJ2-5; TRBD2 matches 7 bases. The V segment lost 6 bases and the J segment 5 bases; nucleotides outside the gene matches: 24. There are 18 residues in the CDR3. CDR1 is DFQATT and CDR2 is SNEGSKA in the germline V gene (reference sequence). DNA of the CDR3: TGCAGTGCAACCCCTCGATACCTTGCGGGGGTCCGTTTGGAGACCCAGTACTTC. This codes for CSATPRYLAGVRLETQYF.

This chain links TRBV7-9 with TRBJ2-7; 7 nucleotides agree with TRBD1. V was pared by 7 bases and J by 2 bases, with 8 bases of the junction left unmatched. Germline CDR1 reads SEHNR; CDR2 reads FQNEAQ (reference sequence). There are 14 residues in the CDR3. CDR3 protein: CASTRDRAPYEQYF. The CDR3 DNA sequence: TGTGCCAGCACTAGAGACAGGGCCCCCTACGAGCAGTACTTC.

The chain has TRBV10-3 and TRBJ1-1; no firm D call. CDR3 size: 15 residues. Germline CDR1 and CDR2: ENHRY and SYGVKD. V lost 0 bases to trimming and J lost 1 base, with 9 bases between them. This CDR3 reads CAISESRHPNTEAFF. CDR3 in DNA: TGTGCCATCAGTGAGTCTCGGCACCCGAACACTGAAGCTTTCTTT.

This clonotype was seen a few times. V and J are TRBV5-1 and TRBJ2-5, with 12 bases aligning to TRBD2. J gave up 3 bases and V 3 bases, and 9 bases lay outside the gene matches. The CDR3 totals 17 residues. CDR1 and CDR2 from the germline V gene are SGHRS and YFSETQ. This CDR3 reads CASSWWTSGDREETQYF. For the CDR3, the DNA is TGCGCCAGCAGCTGGTGGACTAGCGGGGACAGGGAAGAGACCCAGTACTTC. Combining the CDR3 with reference TRBV5-1 and TRBJ2-5 gives the whole variable domain KAGVTQTPRYLIKTRGQQVTLSCSPISGHRSVSWYQQTPGQGLQFLFEYFSETQRNKGNFPGRFSGRQFSNSRSEMNVSTLELGDSALYLCASSWWTSGDREETQYFGPGTRLLVL.

The CDR3 nucleotides read TGCGCCAGCAGCTCTATCGACAGGGATCAAGAGACCCAGTACTTC. Translated: CASSSIDRDQETQYF. The rearrangement joins TRBV5-1 to TRBJ2-5; 7 bases fit TRBD1. V shed 3 bases and J 2 bases; nucleotides not matched to a gene: 7. This CDR3 is built from 15 residues. The germline V gene has CDR1 SGHRS and CDR2 YFSETQ.

This chain joins TRBV5-1 and TRBJ2-7, with D hard to call. Trimming removed 0 bases at V and 3 bases at J, with 13 bases between. Germline loops: CDR1 SGHRS, CDR2 YFSETQ. CDR3 length: 15 amino acids. CDR3 protein: CASSLAADPDYEQYF. The CDR3 DNA follows: TGCGCCAGCAGCTTGGCCGCGGACCCTGACTACGAGCAGTACTTC.

CDR3 sequence: CASKGQAILNEQFF. CDR3 bases: TGCGCCAGCAAGGGACAGGCGATTCTAAATGAGCAGTTCTTC. This chain uses TRBV4-1 with TRBJ2-1, with 8 bases matching TRBD1. J lost 7 bases, V lost 7 bases, and 9 bases had no gene match. Germline V gene data show CDR1 as MGHRA and CDR2 as YSYEKL. The CDR3 loop spans 14 amino acids.

V usage is TRBV4-2 and J usage is TRBJ2-1; D is possibly TRBD2 (6 bases). CDR1 is LGHNA, CDR2 YNFKEQ, per germline. The germline V and J ends were trimmed by 4 bases and 6 bases, with 16 bases remaining between them. The CDR3 contains 15 residues. CDR3 in DNA: TGTGCCAGCAGCCCAACTTGGAGGGAAGGCAATGAGCAGTTCTTC. This gives the protein CASSPTWREGNEQFF.

The chain carries TRBV7-9 and TRBJ1-1; 8 nucleotides align to TRBD1. Unmatched junction bases numbered 11, after V lost 5 bases and J lost 6 bases. CDR1 and CDR2 (germline): SEHNR, FQNEAQ (reference sequence). This CDR3 comprises 15 residues. The CDR3 reads CASSPGDRRSSEAFF. CDR3 nucleotides: TGTGCCAGCAGCCCCGGGGACAGGAGGAGCTCTGAAGCTTTCTTT.